This T cell receptor (beta chain) is drawn from a study of human T cells and chemical hapten exposure. Study details: The study traced per-sample TCR yield variation mainly to small differences in pooled library volumes. Regarding the study as a whole: Unchanged with DPC sensitization were TCRs above 1 in 1000 frequency. Patch test score was positively correlated with the counts of TCRs that had expanded at PT1.

Time point defined: patch test 1, 2 weeks after DPC sensitization. Treatment denoted: therapeutic diphenylcyclopropenone sensitization with weekly scalp DPC. Patients had alopecia, were aged 18 to 70, and were not pregnant. The CDR3 contains 15 residues. Deletions cut 1 base from V and 0 bases from J, with 10 bases between. TCRdb reanalysed the RACE reads using MiXCR and keeps one entry per CDR3 protein. The sample consists of about 71,000 distinct CDR3 sequences, 9.8% of them appearing once. Ten or more counts support this clonotype. Its specificity is unknown. The chain combines TRBV12-3 or TRBV12-4 with TRBJ2-7, with a weak D call TRBD2 (5 bases). This sequence originates from a woman aged 35 to 49 with alopecia areata. Some clones in this sample may be carry-over from other donors' samples. This specimen was whole blood, taken in connection with sensitization to the hapten diphenylcyclopropenone (DPC). CDR3 bases: TGTGCCAGCAGTTTAGGGACTTCATACTCCTACGAGCAGTACTTC. This translates into CASSLGTSYSYEQYF.